These 18 T cell receptor beta chains were all obtained from the same sample, sequenced in a study of T cells in Graves' hyperthyroidism and ophthalmopathy. TCR beta CDR3 sequences were amplified from RNA transcripts. HTBI primers drove first-round RT-PCR of the TCR CDR3. TCRdb fed the multiplex PCR reads into MiXCR, producing one record per CDR3 protein. Found here are approximately 400,000 distinct CDR3 sequences, 14% to 15% of them singletons; the top ten hold less than 35%. Sequencing was carried out using blood. The receptors come from a woman aged 25 to 39 with Graves' hyperthyroidism.

The chain uses TRBV20-1 and TRBJ2-3, with a tentative D call TRBD2 (5 bases). Germline V CDR1 and CDR2: DFQATT, SNEGSKA (reference sequence). The CDR3 contains 14 residues. V shed 6 bases and J shed 4 bases, with 17 bases lying between them. The chain's CDR3 is CSAVTTRAADTQYF. The DNA of the CDR3 is TGCAGTGCCGTAACTACTAGAGCGGCAGATACGCAGTATTTT.

This clonotype was counted only a few times. The rearrangement joins TRBV29-1 to TRBJ2-5; D may be TRBD2 (6 bases). This CDR3 comprises 13 residues. Germline CDR1 reads SQVTM; CDR2 reads ANQGSEA. With 6 bases removed from V and 5 bases from J, the gap between germline ends came to 16 bases. CDR3 loop: CSVYRERWETQYF. The CDR3 bases are TGCAGCGTGTACCGGGAGCGGTGGGAGACCCAGTACTTC.

This clonotype was detected ten times or more. This chain uses TRBV7-3 with TRBJ2-7; no clear D gene. Per the germline V gene, CDR1 is SGHTA and CDR2 is FQGTGA. This CDR3 is 14 amino acids long. The V end was cut by 6 bases, the J end by 1 base, with 13 bases between. The CDR3 reads CASSLFPGSYEQYF. The CDR3, as DNA: TGTGCCAGCAGTCTCTTCCCGGGTTCCTACGAGCAGTACTTC. Combining the CDR3 with reference TRBV7-3 and TRBJ2-7 gives the whole variable domain GAGVSQTPSNKVTEKGKYVELRCDPISGHTALYWYRQSLGQGPEFLIYFQGTGAADDSGLPNDRFFAVRPEGSVSTLKIQRTERGDSAVYLCASSLFPGSYEQYFGPGTRLTVT.

This clonotype has a handful of counts. The V gene is TRBV6-1, the J gene TRBJ1-5, with D hard to call. The V end was cut by 6 bases, the J end by 0 bases, with 12 bases between. Germline V CDR1 and CDR2: MNHNS, SASEGT. The CDR3 has 15 residues. The CDR3 DNA reads as TGTGCCAGCAGAAAGGACGGGGTTAGCAATCAGCCCCAGCATTTT. Translating it yields CASRKDGVSNQPQHF.

This clonotype was counted at least ten times. V usage is TRBV2 and J usage is TRBJ2-7, with TRBD1 matching over 9 bases. The V and J ends lost 6 bases and 5 bases, in that order; junction bases with no gene match: 5. The CDR3 has 13 amino acids. Per germline, CDR1 SNHLY and CDR2 FYNNEI. This CDR3 is CASRHRGPHEQYF. Written as DNA, the CDR3 is TGTGCCAGCAGACACAGGGGGCCCCACGAGCAGTACTTC.

This clonotype turned up a few times. The V and J genes are TRBV7-2 and TRBJ2-5; D unclear. CDR3 length: 14 residues. Trimming took off 5 bases at V and 4 bases at J, with 14 bases between the two ends. CDR1 and CDR2 (germline): SGHTA, FQGNSA. The CDR3 nucleotides read TGTGCCAGCAGCCTCAAGAGCAGGAGAGAGACCCAGTACTTC. Its translation: CASSLKSRRETQYF. The full variable domain, in which reference TRBV7-2 and TRBJ2-5 provide the parts outside the CDR3, is GAGVSQSPSNKVTEKGKDVELRCDPISGHTALYWYRQSLGQGLEFLIYFQGNSAPDKSGLPSDRFSAERTGGSVSTLTIQRTQQEDSAVYLCASSLKSRRETQYFGPGTRLLVL.

This clonotype was seen a handful of times. The rearrangement joins TRBV9 to TRBJ2-1, with D uncertain. V was pared by 0 bases and J by 4 bases, with 8 bases between. Germline values: CDR1 SGDLS, CDR2 YYNGEE. The CDR3 spans 14 residues. CDR3 region: CASSVEPQYNEQFF. CDR3 sequence (DNA): TGTGCCAGCAGCGTAGAACCCCAGTACAATGAGCAGTTCTTC.

This clonotype was found many times. V and J are TRBV29-1 and TRBJ2-7; D unclear. Per germline, CDR1 SQVTM and CDR2 ANQGSEA. The CDR3 length is 13 residues. Trimming removed 3 bases at V and 4 bases at J, with 13 bases between. Here the CDR3 DNA reads TGCAGCGTTGAGGGGTTGCCACCTTACGAGCAGTACTTC. Its translation is CSVEGLPPYEQYF.

There are many counts of this clonotype. V usage is TRBV11-2 and J usage is TRBJ2-5; D gene uncertain. Trimming left V 3 bases short and J 1 base short, with 9 bases between. Germline CDR1 is SGHAT and CDR2 is FQNNGV. The CDR3 runs to 14 residues. DNA of the CDR3: TGTGCCAGCAGCTTCACGGGCAGCCAAGAGACCCAGTACTTC. Its protein is CASSFTGSQETQYF.

This rearrangement joins TRBV7-2 to TRBJ1-4; perhaps TRBD1 as D (5 bases). CDR3 length: 14 amino acids. Germline lookup yields CDR1 SGHTA and CDR2 FQGNSA. Trimming stripped 2 bases from V and 3 bases from J, with 7 bases between. The CDR3 DNA sequence: TGTGCCAGCAGCTTAAGGGGAGCTAATGAAAAACTGTTTTTT. Residues: CASSLRGANEKLFF.

The chain couples TRBV5-1 to TRBJ2-3; 8 bases are shared with TRBD1. Germline CDR1 reads SGHRS; CDR2 reads YFSETQ. The CDR3 is made up of 14 amino acids. Germline trimming cut 7 bases from V and 0 bases from J; bases unmatched to any gene: 4. The DNA for the CDR3 is TGCGCCAGCGCAGGGGGCTCTAGCACAGATACGCAGTATTTT. Its protein product is CASAGGSSTDTQYF. The full variable domain, in which reference TRBV5-1 and TRBJ2-3 provide the parts outside the CDR3, is KAGVTQTPRYLIKTRGQQVTLSCSPISGHRSVSWYQQTPGQGLQFLFEYFSETQRNKGNFPGRFSGRQFSNSRSEMNVSTLELGDSALYLCASAGGSSTDTQYFGPGTRLTVL.

This clonotype was seen a few times. The chain links TRBV28 to TRBJ2-2; no firm D call. Germline V gene data show CDR1 as MDHEN and CDR2 as SYDVKM. This CDR3 spans 15 amino acids. Between the trimmed V and J ends, which lost 1 base and 3 bases, there was a span of 9 bases. The CDR3 protein is CASSLFSGYTGELFF. The CDR3 DNA reads as TGTGCCAGCAGTTTATTTTCCGGTTACACCGGGGAGCTGTTTTTT.

This clonotype was seen many times. The chain has TRBV3-1 and TRBJ1-5, with 10 bases fitting TRBD1. The CDR3 covers 14 residues. V lost 1 base to trimming and J lost 6 bases; unmatched junction nucleotides: 0. Looked up from germline, CDR1 is LGHDT and CDR2 is YNNKEL (reference sequence). The CDR3 loop reads CASSQGTGGQPQHF. In DNA form, the CDR3 reads TGTGCCAGCAGCCAAGGGACAGGGGGTCAGCCCCAGCATTTT.

This clonotype has a count of ten or more. The chain links TRBV28 to TRBJ2-1, with 8 bases fitting TRBD2. Trimming cost V 7 bases and J 7 bases; bases outside gene matches: 18. The CDR3 runs 17 residues. Germline V gene lookup returns CDR1 MDHEN and CDR2 SYDVKM. The DNA for the CDR3 is TGTGCCAGCAATATCAGAAGCCCAGCGGGAGTACGGAATGAGCAGTTCTTC. Translated, it gives CASNIRSPAGVRNEQFF.

This clonotype was counted a few times. The rearrangement links TRBV5-4 to TRBJ2-1; D ambiguous. This CDR3 has 13 residues. CDR1 SGHNT and CDR2 YYREEE come from the germline V gene (reference sequence). The V gene lost 3 bases and the J gene lost 3 bases, with 7 bases spanning the gap. CDR3 nucleotides: TGTGCCAGCAGCTACGACGGCTACAATGAGCAGTTCTTC. Translation: CASSYDGYNEQFF.

The sample holds many counts of this clonotype. This chain connects TRBV12-3 or TRBV12-4 to TRBJ2-7; a weak D match, TRBD2 (7 bases). V was clipped by 4 bases and J by 3 bases, with 16 bases between them. The CDR3 is made up of 15 amino acids. The CDR3 DNA reads TGTGCCAGCAGTTCCCGCGCAGGGGACTACTACGAGCAGTACTTC. This translates into CASSSRAGDYYEQYF.

This clonotype was recorded many times. The chain uses TRBV6-2 or TRBV6-3 and TRBJ1-1; no reliable D call. Between the trimmed V and J ends, which lost 5 bases and 6 bases, there was a span of 10 bases. CDR3 size: 12 residues. Germline CDR1 and CDR2: MNHEY and SVGEGT. The CDR3, as DNA: TGTGCCAGCAGTAAAACCTTGGCTGAAGCTTTCTTT. This sequence encodes CASSKTLAEAFF.

This rearrangement joins TRBV15 to TRBJ2-7; TRBD2 aligns across 16 bases. J gave up 2 bases and V 1 base, and 8 bases lay outside the gene matches. The germline CDR1 and CDR2 sequences are LNHNV and YYDKDF (reference sequence). This CDR3 has 19 amino acids. This CDR3 reads CATSRAGLAGGRWAYEQYF. The CDR3, as DNA: TGTGCCACCAGCAGAGCGGGACTAGCGGGAGGGCGTTGGGCCTACGAGCAGTACTTC.